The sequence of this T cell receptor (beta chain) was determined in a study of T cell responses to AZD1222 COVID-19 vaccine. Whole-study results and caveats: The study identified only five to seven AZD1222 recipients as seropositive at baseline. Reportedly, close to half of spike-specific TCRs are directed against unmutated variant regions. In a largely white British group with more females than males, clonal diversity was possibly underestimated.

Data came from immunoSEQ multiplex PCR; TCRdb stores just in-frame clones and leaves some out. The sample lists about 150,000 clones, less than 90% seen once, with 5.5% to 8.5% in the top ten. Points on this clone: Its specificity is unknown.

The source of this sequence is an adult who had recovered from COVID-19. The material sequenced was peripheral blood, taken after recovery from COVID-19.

Here the CDR3 reads CASTEGTRNEQFF. In DNA form, the CDR3 reads TGTGCCAGCACCGAAGGGACCCGCAATGAGCAGTTCTTC. The chain combines TRBV28 with TRBJ2-1, with D tentatively TRBD1 or TRBD2 (5 bases each). The V and J ends lost 7 bases and 6 bases respectively, with 13 bases between them. Germline loops: CDR1 MDHEN, CDR2 SYDVKM. This CDR3 region has 13 residues.